This T cell receptor (beta chain) comes out of a study of cytomegalovirus exposure and HLA in healthy donors. V lost 8 bases and J 2 bases, leaving 12 bases between the germline ends. The CDR3 covers 13 residues. Per germline, CDR1 SNHLY and CDR2 FYNNEI. PCR employed 60 Vbeta and 13 Jbeta primers. The method was immunoSEQ multiplex PCR; TCRdb's version includes in-frame clones alone and lacks a portion of them. The table shows 150,000 to 200,000 clones, with around 87% occurring only once. Comment on this clone: Its antigen is as yet unknown.

Whole-study results and caveats: The study dropped some indistinguishable V segments, TRBV6-2 and TRBV6-3 among them. A later analysis by the authors found several of the most significant clusters apparently linked to common viral pathogens. In an earlier analysis, most TCR beta V segments were productive about 87% or about 30% of the time.

The TCR comes from a boy aged 2 to 10 in good health and CMV-seronegative. The sample consisted of PBMCs. The chain carries TRBV2 and TRBJ2-5, with D possibly being TRBD2 (5 bases). The CDR3 spells CASREQPQETQYF. CDR3 nucleotides: TGTGCCAGCCGGGAACAACCTCAAGAGACCCAGTACTTC.